Each of the 29 T cell receptor beta chains below was sequenced from the same sample in a study of T cells in Graves' hyperthyroidism and ophthalmopathy. TCR beta CDR3 region amplification was performed from RNA transcripts. The TCR CDR3 first-round RT-PCR relied on the HTBI primer set. Using its own MiXCR run on the multiplex PCR reads, TCRdb lists one record per CDR3 protein. Of over 400,000 distinct CDR3 sequences in the sample, approximately 23% were seen once. Input material: blood. All receptors derive from a woman in her 70s with Graves' ophthalmopathy.

The rearrangement joins TRBV5-1 to TRBJ1-2; D unresolved. V lost 0 bases and J 8 bases, leaving 14 bases between the germline ends. Germline assignment: CDR1 SGHRS and CDR2 YFSETQ. The CDR3 loop spans 14 amino acids. CDR3 in amino acids: CASSLDGSPEGYTF. The CDR3 DNA sequence: TGCGCCAGCAGCTTGGACGGCAGTCCTGAGGGCTACACCTTC.

The chain joins TRBV18 to TRBJ1-5; D is possibly TRBD1 (5 bases). V was pared by 3 bases and J by 1 base, with 7 bases between. The germline CDR1 and CDR2 sequences are KGHSH and LQKENI. The CDR3 length is 14 residues. CDR3 bases: TGTGCCAGCTCACCGGGACCGAGCAATCAGCCCCAGCATTTT. This encodes CASSPGPSNQPQHF.

This clonotype turned up a few times. V is TRBV28 and J is TRBJ1-2, with 7 bases lining up with TRBD1. V trimming: 3 bases; J trimming: 8 bases; junction bases outside the gene matches: 9. The CDR3 has 14 residues. Germline V gives CDR1 MDHEN, CDR2 SYDVKM. CDR3 in DNA: TGTGCCAGCAGTTTGCAACAGGGGTTCTACGGCTACACCTTC. It codes for CASSLQQGFYGYTF.

CDR3 residues: CASSYDPDTRNSPLHF. Written as DNA, the CDR3 is TGTGCCAGCAGTTACGACCCGGACACGCGGAATTCACCCCTCCACTTT. V gene TRBV6-6 combines with J gene TRBJ1-6; D possibly corresponds to TRBD1 (5 bases). CDR1 MNHNY and CDR2 SVGAGI come from the germline V gene (reference sequence). V was clipped by 2 bases and J by 7 bases, with 15 bases between them. The CDR3 extends over 16 amino acids.

The J gene is TRBJ2-7, the V gene TRBV6-2 or TRBV6-3; the match to TRBD2 covers 10 bases. This CDR3 region has 17 residues. V was pared by 0 bases and J by 2 bases, with 7 bases of the junction left unmatched. Germline CDR1 MNHEY, CDR2 SVGEGT. The CDR3 bases are TGTGCCAGCAGTTACTCGAGAGCGGGAGGGCCGACCTACGAGCAGTACTTC. Translating gives CASSYSRAGGPTYEQYF.

The CDR3 loop is CSARGVNYSGELFF. CDR3 sequence (DNA): TGCAGTGCTAGAGGAGTAAACTATTCCGGGGAGCTGTTTTTT. The chain employs TRBV20-1 and TRBJ2-2; no clear D. This CDR3 is built from 14 residues. The germline V gene has CDR1 DFQATT and CDR2 SNEGSKA (reference sequence). Between the trimmed V and J ends, which lost 1 base and 6 bases, there was a span of 12 bases.

This clonotype was found many times. The rearrangement links TRBV2 to TRBJ2-2; a weak D match, TRBD2 (5 bases). The germline V gene encodes CDR1 SNHLY and CDR2 FYNNEI. The germline V and J ends were trimmed by 4 bases and 3 bases, with 12 bases remaining between them. The CDR3 has 15 residues. CDR3 region: CASSVEGADTGELFF. CDR3 in DNA: TGTGCCAGCAGTGTTGAGGGTGCGGACACCGGGGAGCTGTTTTTT. Drawing the rest from reference TRBV2 and TRBJ2-2, the complete variable domain is EPEVTQTPSHQVTQMGQEVILRCVPISNHLYFYWYRQILGQKVEFLVSFYNNEISEKSEIFDDQFSVERPDGSNFTLKIRSTKLEDSAMYFCASSVEGADTGELFFGEGSRLTVL.

The chain carries TRBV2 and TRBJ2-3; 9 positions match TRBD1. V trimming: 3 bases; J trimming: 2 bases; junction bases outside the gene matches: 6. The germline gives CDR1 SNHLY, CDR2 FYNNEI. This CDR3 region has 16 residues. For the CDR3, the DNA is TGTGCCAGCAGTGACGGACAGGGGACTTACACAGATACGCAGTATTTT. Translated: CASSDGQGTYTDTQYF.

At least ten counts were recorded for this clonotype. This rearrangement joins TRBV29-1 to TRBJ2-5; D gene uncertain. The CDR3 is made up of 13 amino acids. Germline V gene lookup returns CDR1 SQVTM and CDR2 ANQGSEA. Trimming shortened V by 4 bases and J by 0 bases, and 9 bases separated the two germline ends. The CDR3 sequence: CSVAKRDQETQYF. The CDR3 DNA is TGCAGCGTTGCGAAACGGGACCAAGAGACCCAGTACTTC.

This clonotype was counted ten times or more. The V call is TRBV11-2, the J call TRBJ2-7; unclear D gene. There are 13 residues in the CDR3. Between the trimmed V and J ends, which lost 0 bases and 3 bases, there was a span of 6 bases. Per the germline V gene, CDR1 is SGHAT and CDR2 is FQNNGV. The CDR3 spells CASSLDPIYEQYF. In DNA form, the CDR3 reads TGTGCCAGCAGCTTAGATCCGATCTACGAGCAGTACTTC.

V gene TRBV3-1 combines with J gene TRBJ1-2; D gene unclear. The germline V gene has CDR1 LGHDT and CDR2 YNNKEL (reference sequence). This CDR3 has 13 residues. V was clipped by 5 bases and J by 8 bases, with 15 bases between them. CDR3 bases: TGTGCCAGCAGCGTAGGGCAAGTCCCGGGCTACACCTTC. Protein sequence: CASSVGQVPGYTF.

The chain joins TRBV30 to TRBJ1-4, with a tentative D call TRBD1 (6 bases). V dropped 3 bases and J dropped 8 bases, with 19 bases sitting between them. The germline V gene has CDR1 GTSNPN and CDR2 SVGIG (reference sequence). The CDR3 contains 15 residues. CDR3 protein: CAWSPLQGRREKLFF. DNA for the CDR3: TGTGCCTGGAGCCCCCTTCAGGGGCGCCGGGAAAAACTGTTTTTT.

This clonotype has a handful of counts. This sequence joins TRBV11-2 and TRBJ2-5, with 13 bases matching TRBD2. The CDR3 length is 15 residues. J gave up 13 bases and V 2 bases, and 10 bases lay outside the gene matches. Germline lookup yields CDR1 SGHAT and CDR2 FQNNGV. CDR3 bases: TGTGCCAGCAGCTTAACCGGGACTAGCGGGATGTCTGTGTACTTC. It yields the protein CASSLTGTSGMSVYF.

The rearrangement uses TRBV5-4 and TRBJ1-1; no clear D. CDR1 and CDR2 from the germline V gene are SGHNT and YYREEE (reference sequence). The CDR3 is made up of 13 amino acids. Trimming removed 4 bases from V and 5 bases from J, with 12 bases in between. CDR3 loop: CASSPEPRTEAFF. The CDR3 region has the DNA TGTGCCAGCAGCCCCGAACCTCGAACTGAAGCTTTCTTT. Supplemented by reference TRBV5-4 and TRBJ1-1, the full variable domain reads ETGVTQSPTHLIKTRGQQVTLRCSSQSGHNTVSWYQQALGQGPQFIFQYYREEENGRGNFPPRFSGLQFPNYSSELNVNALELDDSALYLCASSPEPRTEAFFGQGTRLTVV.

This clonotype was recorded at least ten times. The V gene is TRBV2, the J gene TRBJ2-1; 10 nucleotides agree with TRBD2. The CDR3 is 13 residues long. Germline CDR1 SNHLY, CDR2 FYNNEI. Trimming at V came to 6 bases and at J to 8 bases, leaving 4 bases not matched to a gene. The CDR3: CASRKREGHEQFF. The CDR3 DNA reads TGTGCCAGCAGAAAGCGGGAGGGGCATGAGCAGTTCTTC.

This clonotype appeared many times. V and J are TRBV6-1 and TRBJ1-1; TRBD1 might be the D (5 bases). V was cut by 10 bases and J by 2 bases, with 20 bases left in between. The CDR3 spans 15 residues. CDR1 is MNHNS and CDR2 is SASEGT in the germline V gene. The chain's CDR3 is CATSRQFTGNTEAFF. CDR3 DNA: TGTGCCACATCCCGCCAGTTTACAGGTAACACTGAAGCTTTCTTT.

This clonotype appeared a few times. The chain combines TRBV3-1 with TRBJ1-2; 9 nucleotides match TRBD1. Trimming cost V 0 bases and J 5 bases; bases outside gene matches: 7. CDR1 and CDR2 from the germline V gene are LGHDT and YNNKEL (reference sequence). The CDR3 consists of 16 residues. CDR3 sequence: CASSQDHGTGTYGYTF. CDR3 bases: TGTGCCAGCAGCCAAGACCACGGGACAGGGACATATGGCTACACCTTC.

V and J are TRBV4-1 and TRBJ2-7; D could derive from TRBD1 or TRBD2 (5 bases each). The germline CDR1 and CDR2 sequences are MGHRA and YSYEKL. The V end lost 3 bases, the J end lost 5 bases, and 11 bases lay between the germline ends. CDR3 length: 13 residues. As DNA, the CDR3 is TGCGCCAGCAGCCACCAACGGGGCCACGAGCAGTACTTC. This encodes CASSHQRGHEQYF.

V usage is TRBV7-2 and J usage is TRBJ2-3, with 7 positions matching TRBD2. The V and J ends lost 1 base and 11 bases, in that order; junction bases with no gene match: 12. The CDR3 spans 15 residues. Germline CDR1 reads SGHTA; CDR2 reads FQGNSA. CDR3 in amino acids: CASSLGAGDPAGQYF. Written as DNA, the CDR3 is TGTGCCAGCAGCTTAGGGGCGGGAGACCCCGCCGGGCAGTATTTT.

This clonotype has at least ten counts. The J gene is TRBJ2-7, the V gene TRBV7-2; 9 bases match TRBD1. Per the germline V gene, CDR1 is SGHTA and CDR2 is FQGNSA. V was clipped by 2 bases and J by 2 bases; unmatched bases: 4. This CDR3 is built from 15 residues. CDR3 sequence reads: CASSLTGTGTYEQYF. The CDR3 DNA follows: TGTGCCAGCAGCTTAACAGGGACAGGGACCTACGAGCAGTACTTC.

V usage is TRBV29-1 and J usage is TRBJ1-2; TRBD1 aligns across 9 bases. Germline V CDR1 and CDR2: SQVTM, ANQGSEA. The CDR3 spans 15 residues. V shed 2 bases, J shed 8 bases, and the junction held 12 bases outside the gene matches. CDR3 amino acids: CSVEIQDRGQWGYTF. The CDR3, as DNA: TGCAGCGTTGAAATCCAGGACAGGGGACAGTGGGGCTACACCTTC.

CDR3 sequence (DNA): TGTGCCAGTAGTATTGGACGGAGCACTGAAGCTTTCTTT. It yields the protein CASSIGRSTEAFF. The chain combines TRBV19 with TRBJ1-1; D is undetermined. The CDR3 is 13 residues long. Germline V CDR1 and CDR2: LNHDA, SQIVND (reference sequence). Trimming stripped 3 bases from V and 4 bases from J, with 9 bases between.

A few counts support this clonotype. The chain joins TRBV11-2 to TRBJ1-3; D remains unclear. Germline CDR1 SGHAT, CDR2 FQNNGV. The CDR3 loop spans 13 amino acids. Trimming stripped 4 bases from V and 8 bases from J, with 12 bases between. CDR3 amino acids: CASSSTPHYTIYF. DNA of the CDR3: TGTGCCAGCAGCTCAACTCCCCACTACACCATATATTTT.

This clonotype was detected many times. This sequence joins TRBV14 and TRBJ1-1; no definite D call. V was shortened by 0 bases and J by 1 base, with 9 bases between the two germline ends. The CDR3 has 15 amino acids. In germline, CDR1 is SGHDN, CDR2 FVKESK. The CDR3 DNA reads as TGTGCCAGCAGCCAAGACCCCCTTGGGAACACTGAAGCTTTCTTT. Translating gives CASSQDPLGNTEAFF.

The CDR3 DNA reads as TGTGCCACCGGGGAGCGCTACGGGGAGCTGTTTTTT. Protein sequence: CATGERYGELFF. This chain uses TRBV19 with TRBJ2-2; TRBD2 might be the D (5 bases). The CDR3 has 12 amino acids. Germline CDR1 is LNHDA and CDR2 is SQIVND (reference sequence). V was pared by 10 bases and J by 7 bases, with 13 bases between.

This clonotype was seen a few times. The chain carries TRBV20-1 and TRBJ1-5; unclear D gene. The germline V gene encodes CDR1 DFQATT and CDR2 SNEGSKA (reference sequence). The CDR3 is made up of 16 amino acids. Trimming stripped 1 base from V and 5 bases from J, with 18 bases between. The CDR3 sequence is CSARASGIPGDQPQHF. The CDR3 bases are TGCAGTGCTAGAGCCTCGGGGATCCCCGGCGATCAGCCCCAGCATTTT.

The CDR3 loop is CASRGGSGRVGEQFF. In DNA form, the CDR3 reads TGTGCCAGCAGGGGGGGTAGCGGGAGGGTGGGTGAGCAGTTCTTC. The chain joins TRBV2 to TRBJ2-1; 11 nucleotides match TRBD2. Germline CDR1 and CDR2: SNHLY and FYNNEI. V lost 6 bases and J lost 9; bases outside the gene matches: 10. This CDR3 comprises 15 residues.

J is TRBJ2-2 and V is TRBV9, with TRBD2 identical over 7 bases. V lost 0 bases, J lost 0 bases, and 2 bases stayed unmatched. Germline assignment: CDR1 SGDLS and CDR2 YYNGEE. This CDR3 region has 16 residues. The CDR3, as DNA: TGTGCCAGCAGCGTAGGCGGGGGAACGAACACCGGGGAGCTGTTTTTT. Encoded protein: CASSVGGGTNTGELFF.

The V call is TRBV5-1, the J call TRBJ1-4, with D perhaps matching TRBD1 (5 bases). Trimming stripped 4 bases from V and 3 bases from J, with 19 bases between. The CDR3 spans 17 residues. Germline assignment: CDR1 SGHRS and CDR2 YFSETQ. CDR3 region: CASSAKANRTPNEKLFF. CDR3 in DNA: TGCGCCAGCAGCGCGAAGGCTAACAGGACTCCTAATGAAAAACTGTTTTTT.